This T cell receptor (beta chain) is from a study of CD8+CD57+ T cells in acquired aplastic anemia. Remarks on this clonotype: Its specificity is not known.

General study points: Patients and controls shared twenty-nine CD8+ CDR3 sequences, which appeared highly expressed in patients and within their immunodominant clones.

An expansion of CD8+CD57+ cells by flow cytometry had been shown in patients chosen for sequencing. Each patient gave a blood sample that was collected before any therapy had been received. The CDR3 loop spans 12 amino acids. Trimming stripped 5 bases from V and 8 bases from J, with 9 bases between. Using genomic DNA as the template, TCR beta VDJ and CDR3 profiling was carried out. One entry per CDR3 protein, called by TCRdb with MiXCR from the reads. The repertoire holds roughly 200,000 distinct CDR3 sequences, approximately 60% seen once, with about 60% in the top ten. This TCR was recovered from a human donor with aplastic anemia. J is TRBJ2-2 and V is TRBV12-3 or TRBV12-4, with D possibly being TRBD1 (6 bases). Sequencing was performed on sorted CD4+, CD8+, or CD8+CD57+ T cells (not recorded which) from PBMCs. This chain's CDR3 is CASSHGTGELFF. The CDR3 DNA reads as TGTGCCAGCAGTCACGGGACAGGGGAGCTGTTTTTT.